The 3 T cell receptor beta chains reported below all come from one sample, sequenced in a study of T-cell memory formation after mild COVID-19. TCRdb redid the calling of the 5' RACE reads with MiXCR, one entry per CDR3 protein. The table includes around 440,000 distinct CDR3 sequences, over 15% detected once. Material for sequencing was PBMCs or a T cell subset sorted from them (not recorded which). These receptors originate from an adult woman who had mild COVID-19 (a few samples of this study predate the infection). Cell type and time point are not known.

This clonotype turned up a few times. The V gene is TRBV12-3 or TRBV12-4, the J gene TRBJ2-4, with a tentative D call TRBD2 (5 bases). Trimming pared 6 bases from V and 8 bases from J, leaving 5 bases between. The CDR3 loop spans 10 amino acids. The CDR3 loop reads CASSGDIQYF. The CDR3, as DNA: TGTGCCAGCAGCGGGGACATTCAGTACTTC.

The V and J genes are TRBV11-1 and TRBJ2-5, with a weak D call TRBD1 (6 bases). Trimming pared 5 bases from V and 3 bases from J, leaving 10 bases between. The CDR3 runs 13 residues. Per the germline V gene, CDR1 is SGHAT and CDR2 is FQDESV (reference sequence). CDR3 in amino acids: CASSPGHEETQYF. CDR3 nucleotides: TGTGCCAGCAGCCCGGGACACGAAGAGACCCAGTACTTC.

V gene TRBV7-8 combines with J gene TRBJ1-1, with D uncertain. Trimming removed 5 bases at V and 4 bases at J, with 14 bases between. Germline lookup yields CDR1 SGHVS and CDR2 FQNEAQ. The CDR3 has 14 residues. The CDR3 nucleotides are TGTGCCAGCAGCCTCCACCCGCGGGGCACTGAAGCTTTCTTT. Amino acid sequence: CASSLHPRGTEAFF.